A single sample gave rise to the 20 T cell receptor beta chains below, sequenced in a study of identical twins (dated by TCRdb to about 2016). The receptor library was made with 5' RACE. Instrument used: Illumina HiSeq 2000. The public reads were quality trimmed at Q25 with fastp and then assembled into clones with MiXCR by TCRdb, keeping productive beta chains. Each CDR3 protein appears once, grouped with its most common genes and DNA. Recorded for this sample are 250,000 or so distinct CDR3 sequences; about 8.5% of them occurred a single time. Of the sample, 3% is held by the ten largest clones. These sequences were also reported in another study, on yellow fever vaccine responses in identical twins.

The sequencing sample was made of CD8+ T cells sorted from blood. Source of these receptors: a woman aged 18-30 years in good health.

This clonotype was seen a handful of times. The chain links TRBV20-1 to TRBJ2-7, with D possibly being TRBD1 or TRBD2 (5 bases each). V was shortened by 6 bases and J by 3 bases, with 18 bases between the two germline ends. Per the germline V gene, CDR1 is DFQATT and CDR2 is SNEGSKA (reference sequence). The length of the CDR3 is 14 residues. The CDR3 loop is CSARRDRGFYEQYF. CDR3 coding DNA: TGCAGTGCCCGCCGGGACCGAGGATTCTACGAGCAGTACTTC.

The J gene is TRBJ2-1, the V gene TRBV25-1; 14 bases match TRBD2. CDR3 length: 21 residues. The V and J ends lost 1 base and 7 bases, in that order; junction bases with no gene match: 18. Germline assignment: CDR1 MGHDK and CDR2 SYGVNS. The CDR3 loop reads CASSELVRGLAGVAPGNEQFF. CDR3 DNA: TGTGCCAGCAGTGAATTAGTTAGGGGACTAGCGGGAGTCGCTCCGGGGAATGAGCAGTTCTTC. The full variable domain, its missing parts supplied by reference TRBV25-1 and TRBJ2-1, is EADIYQTPRYLVIGTGKKITLECSQTMGHDKMYWYQQDPGMELHLIHYSYGVNSTEKGDLSSESTVSRIRTEHFPLTLESARPSHTSQYLCASSELVRGLAGVAPGNEQFFGPGTRLTVL.

The chain has TRBV20-1 and TRBJ2-3, with D tentatively TRBD2 (5 bases). Germline V gives CDR1 DFQATT, CDR2 SNEGSKA (reference sequence). The CDR3 contains 14 residues. V lost 0 bases and J 1 base, leaving 8 bases between the germline ends. The CDR3 sequence: CSARDLEGTDTQYF. The CDR3, as DNA: TGCAGTGCTAGAGATCTGGAGGGCACAGATACGCAGTATTTT.

There are a few counts of this clonotype. The chain couples TRBV9 to TRBJ2-1; 7 bases align to TRBD2. J was trimmed by 7 bases and V by 0 bases; bases with no gene match: 10. The CDR3 length is 16 residues. Germline CDR1 SGDLS, CDR2 YYNGEE. CDR3 sequence reads: CASSVAGGERRNEQFF. The CDR3, as DNA: TGTGCCAGCAGCGTAGCTGGGGGGGAGCGGCGGAATGAGCAGTTCTTC.

This clonotype was counted a few times. The chain joins TRBV4-2 to TRBJ2-4, with D perhaps matching TRBD2 (5 bases). The germline CDR1 and CDR2 sequences are LGHNA and YNFKEQ. The V end lost 0 bases, the J end lost 8 bases, and 11 bases lay between the germline ends. The CDR3 runs 14 residues. The CDR3 DNA reads TGTGCCAGCAGCCAAGATCGCCTAGCTGACATTCAGTACTTC. Translating it yields CASSQDRLADIQYF.

This clonotype has a handful of counts. J is TRBJ1-1 and V is TRBV7-9; D is possibly TRBD1 (5 bases). Per the germline V gene, CDR1 is SEHNR and CDR2 is FQNEAQ (reference sequence). Trimming cost V 8 bases and J 0 bases, with 10 bases left between them. The CDR3 sequence is 13 residues long. The CDR3 region has the DNA TGTGCCAGCCGGAAGGGGATGAACACTGAAGCTTTCTTT. It yields the protein CASRKGMNTEAFF. Full variable domain (missing parts from reference TRBV7-9 and TRBJ1-1): DTGVSQNPRHKITKRGQNVTFRCDPISEHNRLYWYRQTLGQGPEFLTYFQNEAQLEKSRLLSDRFSAERPKGSFSTLEIQRTEQGDSAMYLCASRKGMNTEAFFGQGTRLTVV.

This clonotype was recorded a few times. The chain recombines TRBV27 with TRBJ2-7, with 14 bases fitting TRBD2. Germline CDR1 reads MNHEY; CDR2 reads SMNVEV (reference sequence). This CDR3 region has 17 residues. Unmatched junction bases numbered 6, after V lost 1 base and J lost 4 bases. CDR3 loop: CASSLLRGLAGEYEQYF. The DNA of the CDR3 is TGTGCCAGCAGTTTATTAAGGGGACTAGCGGGAGAGTACGAGCAGTACTTC.

This clonotype was detected a few times. This chain connects TRBV6-5 to TRBJ1-2; 8 nucleotides align to TRBD1. The CDR3 totals 15 residues. V was pared by 4 bases and J by 0 bases, with 4 bases of the junction left unmatched. Germline V lookup: CDR1 MNHEY, CDR2 SVGAGI. CDR3 residues: CASSFSGQANYGYTF. The CDR3 DNA reads TGTGCCAGCAGTTTTTCGGGACAGGCTAACTATGGCTACACCTTC.

This clonotype has a handful of counts. CDR3 nucleotide sequence: TGTGCCAGCTCACCGTGGGGAGGGGACACTGAAGCTTTCTTT. This encodes CASSPWGGDTEAFF. The chain recombines TRBV18 with TRBJ1-1, with D perhaps TRBD1 (5 bases). V lost 3 bases, J lost 3 bases, and 11 bases lay in between. The CDR3 is 14 amino acids. Germline V gene data show CDR1 as KGHSH and CDR2 as LQKENI.

This clonotype appeared a few times. The J gene is TRBJ2-2, the V gene TRBV4-3, with 7 bases aligning to TRBD2. This CDR3 has 15 amino acids. The germline gives CDR1 LGHNA, CDR2 YSLEER. With 2 bases clipped from V and 4 bases from J, the junction kept 4 bases outside the gene matches. The CDR3 DNA sequence: TGCGCCAGCAGCCAAAGGGGCGGGAGCACCGGGGAGCTGTTTTTT. Protein: CASSQRGGSTGELFF.

This clonotype occurred a few times. The J gene is TRBJ2-7, the V gene TRBV20-1; 8 bases match TRBD1. Losses at the gene ends were 6 bases for V and 2 bases for J; bases not matched to a gene: 6. Germline CDR1 DFQATT, CDR2 SNEGSKA (reference sequence). This CDR3 contains 13 residues. In nucleotides, the CDR3 is TGCAGTGCGCGGGACAGGCCAACCTACGAGCAGTACTTC. Amino acid sequence: CSARDRPTYEQYF.

This clonotype was recorded at least ten times. This chain joins TRBV27 and TRBJ2-7; TRBD2 matches at 11 bases. V trimming: 2 bases; J trimming: 1 base; junction bases outside the gene matches: 4. This CDR3 has 16 amino acids. Germline CDR1 MNHEY, CDR2 SMNVEV (reference sequence). The CDR3 here is CASSLTSGSTSYEQYF. Written as DNA, the CDR3 is TGTGCCAGCAGTTTAACTAGCGGGAGTACATCCTACGAGCAGTACTTC.

This clonotype was seen repeatedly, ten times or more. This chain uses TRBV14 with TRBJ2-7; no clear D. The CDR3 consists of 11 residues. Trimming shortened V by 3 bases and J by 4 bases, and 4 bases separated the two germline ends. CDR1 and CDR2 (germline): SGHDN, FVKESK. The CDR3 DNA sequence: TGTGCCAGCAGCCAGCTTTACGAGCAGTACTTC. Its protein is CASSQLYEQYF.

Remarks on this clonotype: With a much larger clone just one base away, this may be a read error. The V and J genes are TRBV20-1 and TRBJ2-3, with TRBD2 matching over 9 bases. Germline trimming cut 4 bases from V and 0 bases from J; bases unmatched to any gene: 8. The CDR3 runs 16 residues. CDR1 is DFQATT and CDR2 is SNEGSKA in the germline V gene (reference sequence). CDR3 DNA: TGCAGTGCTATACGGGAGCGGGAGGACAGCACAGATACGCAGTATTTT. Amino acids: CSAIREREDSTDTQYF.

V usage is TRBV10-3 and J usage is TRBJ2-7; D gene unclear. Germline CDR1 reads ENHRY; CDR2 reads SYGVKD. The CDR3 runs 12 residues. Deletions cut 6 bases from V and 4 bases from J, with 10 bases between. The CDR3, as DNA: TGTGCCATCAGCATAGACACTTACGAGCAGTACTTC. Amino acids: CAISIDTYEQYF.

This clonotype was counted at least ten times. The gene calls are TRBV5-8 and TRBJ1-2, with D perhaps matching TRBD1 (5 bases). Per germline, CDR1 SGHTS and CDR2 YDEGEE. Trimming removed 2 bases at V and 3 bases at J, with 8 bases between. The CDR3 consists of 13 residues. The CDR3 reads CASSLFRDYGYTF. The CDR3 nucleotides are TGTGCCAGCAGCTTATTCAGGGACTATGGCTACACCTTC.

This clonotype was seen repeatedly, ten times or more. V gene TRBV5-8 combines with J gene TRBJ1-1, with 9 bases matching TRBD1. This CDR3 spans 14 amino acids. CDR1 is SGHTS, CDR2 YDEGEE, per germline. Trimming cost V 4 bases and J 5 bases; bases outside gene matches: 6. The CDR3 loop is CASSPWTGVTEAFF. The CDR3 nucleotides are TGTGCCAGCAGCCCTTGGACAGGGGTGACTGAAGCTTTCTTT.

The rearrangement links TRBV27 to TRBJ2-1; 12 positions agree with TRBD1. CDR3 size: 17 residues. Losses at the gene ends were 3 bases for V and 8 bases for J; bases not matched to a gene: 11. The germline V gene has CDR1 MNHEY and CDR2 SMNVEV (reference sequence). The CDR3 spells CASSFLTGTGGCDEQFF. CDR3 DNA sequence: TGTGCCAGCAGTTTCCTAACCGGGACAGGGGGCTGTGATGAGCAGTTCTTC.

The gene calls are TRBV7-8 and TRBJ1-2; no clear D gene. With 2 bases removed from V and 4 bases from J, the gap between germline ends came to 8 bases. Germline V gene sequence: CDR1 SGHVS, CDR2 FQNEAQ. This CDR3 has 13 residues. The CDR3 spells CASSLSHSYGYTF. CDR3 DNA: TGTGCCAGCAGCTTATCGCACAGCTATGGCTACACCTTC.

This clonotype was detected many times. This chain uses TRBV24-1 with TRBJ2-7, with 8 bases lining up with TRBD1. This CDR3 is 15 amino acids long. Germline V gives CDR1 KGHDR, CDR2 SFDVKD. The V segment lost 3 bases and the J segment 4 bases; nucleotides outside the gene matches: 7. The CDR3 coding sequence is TGTGCCACCAGTGATCATCGGACAGGGAGTTACGAGCAGTACTTC. This translates into CATSDHRTGSYEQYF.